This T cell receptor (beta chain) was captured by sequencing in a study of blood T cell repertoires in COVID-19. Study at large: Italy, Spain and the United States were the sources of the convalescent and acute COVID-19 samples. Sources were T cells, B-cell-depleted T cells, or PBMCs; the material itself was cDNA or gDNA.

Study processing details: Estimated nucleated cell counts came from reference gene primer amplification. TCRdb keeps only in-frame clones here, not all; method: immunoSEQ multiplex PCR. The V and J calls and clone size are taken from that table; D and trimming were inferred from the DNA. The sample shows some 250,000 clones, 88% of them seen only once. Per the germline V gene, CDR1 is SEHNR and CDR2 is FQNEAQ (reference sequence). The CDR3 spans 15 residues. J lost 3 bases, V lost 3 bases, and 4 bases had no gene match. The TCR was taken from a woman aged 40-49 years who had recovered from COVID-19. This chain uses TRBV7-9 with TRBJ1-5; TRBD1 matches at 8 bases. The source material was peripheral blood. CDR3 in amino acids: CASSFGTGHNQPQHF. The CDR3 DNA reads TGTGCCAGCAGCTTCGGGACAGGCCACAATCAGCCCCAGCATTTT.